Below, one TCR beta chain is given with its context. Which antigen it targets is not known. The input lacks base qualities; no much larger clone sits a single base away. This sample was included in a study of T cell responses to AZD1222 COVID-19 vaccine (dated by TCRdb to the early 2020s). In the study overall: AZD1222 recipients whose second dose came at about 4 weeks and those whose second dose came at about 12 weeks were combined into one group, since spike-specific TCR depth and breadth did not differ between the two schedules. TCR sequencing covered 230 to 250 trial participants: 200 to 210 given two doses of AZD1222 and approximately 26 given two doses of MenACWY control vaccine. Trial participants were enrolled by age into 18-55, 56-69 and 70-plus year subgroups, with 148, 28 and 57 TCR-sequenced participants respectively.

The time point label for this specimen denotes: baseline before first vaccination. Vaccinee samples were obtained from the UK trials COV001 and COV002, which included a single-blind randomized controlled phase 2/3 trial of AZD1222 (ChAdOx1 nCoV-19) in healthy adults. Trial participant PBMC samples were collected at day 0 and day 28 after the second dose for TCRbeta chain sequencing. The investigation overall reported the following: After two AZD1222 doses, both the breadth and the depth of spike-specific TCRs were significantly higher than at day 0 and than in MenACWY recipients. Epitopes outside the regions mutated in the B.1.351 and B.1.1.7 variants were reportedly recognized by nearly half of the unique spike-specific TCRs. The whole spike protein was spanned by vaccine-associated CD4 TCRs, and dominant responses were seen in regions 160-218 and 743-854. Most participants were white British and females outnumbered males, and the authors suggested that clonal diversity may have been underestimated. Because no samples from the day 14 peak response were available, repertoires could be characterized only after the peak T cell response. Conclusions about previously exposed vaccinees are limited, since just five or six AZD1222 recipients were seropositive for SARS-CoV-2 at baseline. In the small 56-69-year group, the increase in depth fell short of significance, most likely because of low power.

The CDR3 regions of human TCRbeta chains were subjected to immunosequencing. The study's own analysis went as follows. TCRs in the repertoires were matched against a reference library of SARS-CoV-2-specific TCRs that had been generated with the MIRA antigen-specificity platform. Breadth was defined as the fraction of unique TCRs that were SARS-CoV-2-associated, and depth was defined as the fraction of total T cells that were SARS-CoV-2-associated. Using the MIRA data, each spike-specific TCR was assigned both to the spike region to which the TCR was reactive and to a CD4 or CD8 class. Log10-transformed breadth and depth values were compared by one-way ANOVA with Sidak's multiple comparisons tests. The table comes from immuneACCESS by way of TCRdb, which keeps in-frame sequences with V and J called. Part of the clones is missing from these tables; in studies checked, under half for an unresolved V gene and the rest for unknown reasons. That table is the source of V, J and clone size, and D and trimming were worked out from the DNA. This sample gives 68,000 or so clones in total; 88% of them show up just once. The ten largest clones capture under 8.5% of the sample.

The sample consisted of peripheral blood, taken on day 0 of AZD1222 vaccination. This TCR was sampled from an adult in good health.

The encoded CDR3 is CASSIAGGSYNEQFF. The sequenced DNA: TGTGCCAGTAGTATAGCGGGCGGGAGCTACAATGAGCAGTTCTTC. The chain is assembled from TRBV19 and TRBJ2-1, with 7 central nucleotides matching TRBD2. CDR1 and CDR2 (LNHDA, SQIVND) derive from the germline V gene (reference sequence). The CDR3 numbers 15 residues from cysteine through phenylalanine. The sequence is cut down to CDR3 DNA, 45 bases in frame from base 1. Ends trimmed: V by 1 base, J by 3 bases; bases unmatched to a gene: 3.